Listed below are T cell receptor beta chains from one sample, sequenced in a study of blood T cells in healthy people across ages. MiXCR, applied by TCRdb to the 5' RACE reads, yields one record per CDR3 protein. Seen here are 750,000 to 1,000,000 distinct CDR3 sequences, roughly 29% observed once, and the top ten hold 10% to 13%. The sample was also reused in another study, on T cells of mothers and their children.

Input material: blood. The receptors were sampled from a woman between 40 and 50 years old in good health. The CDR3 runs from the conserved cysteine through the conserved F or W. The D gene is left open where the match is weak. The listing skips clone size in some rows; elsewhere it reads once, few, many or a size class.

J gene: TRBJ2-6; D gene: .; clone size: .; V gene: TRBV21-1; CDR3 DNA: TGTGCCAGCAGCAAAGCGGAGGAGCTTTATGGGGCCAACGTCCTGACTTTC; CDR3 protein: CASSKAEELYGANVLTF
J gene: TRBJ1-6; D gene: TRBD1; clone size: .; V gene: TRBV19; CDR3 DNA: TGTGCCAGTAGTATGGCGACAGGGCGGAATTCACCCCTCCACTTT; CDR3 protein: CASSMATGRNSPLHF
J gene: TRBJ2-3; D gene: TRBD2; clone size: .; V gene: TRBV6-2/TRBV6-3; CDR3 DNA: TGTGCCATCCTCCCGGGCGGGGGGGGGAAGCAGTATTTT; CDR3 protein: CAILPGGGGKQYF
J gene: TRBJ2-6; D gene: .; clone size: many; V gene: TRBV7-2; CDR3 DNA: TGTGCCAGCAGCTTAGCGCACCCCAACGTCCTGACTTTC; CDR3 protein: CASSLAHPNVLTF
J gene: TRBJ2-7; D gene: .; clone size: many; V gene: TRBV7-3; CDR3 DNA: TGTGCCAGCAGCCGCGAAAGGGGCCCAGCCTACGAGCAGTACTTC; CDR3 protein: CASSRERGPAYEQYF
J gene: TRBJ1-2; D gene: .; clone size: .; V gene: TRBV5-1; CDR3 DNA: TGCGCCAGCAGCGAGGGACAAAGGGGCTACACCTTC; CDR3 protein: CASSEGQRGYTF
J gene: TRBJ2-7; D gene: TRBD1; clone size: many; V gene: TRBV9; CDR3 DNA: TGTGCCAGCAGCGTAGACCAGGGGGCTTACGAGCAGTACTTC; CDR3 protein: CASSVDQGAYEQYF
J gene: TRBJ2-2; D gene: .; clone size: few; V gene: TRBV9; CDR3 DNA: TGTGCCAGCAGCCCACGGGGTGCGAACACCGGGGAGCTGTTTTTT; CDR3 protein: CASSPRGANTGELFF
J gene: TRBJ2-1; D gene: TRBD1; clone size: .; V gene: TRBV12-3/TRBV12-4; CDR3 DNA: TGTGCCAGCAGTTATGACAGGGGAGGCACCTACAATGAGCAGTTCTTC; CDR3 protein: CASSYDRGGTYNEQFF
J gene: TRBJ2-7; D gene: .; clone size: many; V gene: TRBV20-1; CDR3 DNA: TGCAGTGCTAGACGCGGCGAGCAGTACTTC; CDR3 protein: CSARRGEQYF
J gene: TRBJ2-1; D gene: .; clone size: many; V gene: TRBV7-3; CDR3 DNA: TGTGCCAGCAGCTTAATGCCCTTGGGGGTCGCCTACAATGAGCAGTTCTTC; CDR3 protein: CASSLMPLGVAYNEQFF
J gene: TRBJ2-1; D gene: .; clone size: many; V gene: TRBV7-9; CDR3 DNA: TGTGCCAGCAGCTTAGAGCGTCGGGACTCCTACAATGAGCAGTTCTTC; CDR3 protein: CASSLERRDSYNEQFF
J gene: TRBJ2-5; D gene: .; clone size: .; V gene: TRBV5-1; CDR3 DNA: TGCGCCAGCAGCTATGCGGCCCTGCAGCAAGAGACCCAGTACTTC; CDR3 protein: CASSYAALQQETQYF
J gene: TRBJ1-1; D gene: .; clone size: .; V gene: TRBV6-4; CDR3 DNA: TGTGCCAGCAGTGCCCAATTGAGCACTGAAGCTTTCTTT; CDR3 protein: CASSAQLSTEAFF
J gene: TRBJ2-7; D gene: .; clone size: many; V gene: TRBV9; CDR3 DNA: TGTGCCAGCAGCCCCGGCGTGGGGGGAGTCTCTTGGGAGCAGTACTTC; CDR3 protein: CASSPGVGGVSWEQYF
J gene: TRBJ2-5; D gene: TRBD2; clone size: few; V gene: TRBV7-9; CDR3 DNA: TGTGCCAGCAGCTTTGGTCTAGCGGATCAAGAGACCCAGTACTTC; CDR3 protein: CASSFGLADQETQYF
J gene: TRBJ1-4; D gene: TRBD1; clone size: .; V gene: TRBV20-1; CDR3 DNA: TGCAGTGGACAGGGGCATAGTAATGAAAAACTGTTTTTT; CDR3 protein: CSGQGHSNEKLFF
J gene: TRBJ2-7; D gene: .; clone size: once; V gene: TRBV20-1; CDR3 DNA: TGCAGTGCTAGAGACGACGGCTACGAGCAGTACTTC; CDR3 protein: CSARDDGYEQYF
J gene: TRBJ2-5; D gene: .; clone size: few; V gene: TRBV25-1; CDR3 DNA: TGTGCCAGCAGGAGCCGGGGCGAGGGAGAGACCCAGTACTTC; CDR3 protein: CASRSRGEGETQYF
J gene: TRBJ2-7; D gene: .; clone size: .; V gene: TRBV6-2/TRBV6-3; CDR3 DNA: TGTGCCAGCATGGGAGGCTACGAGCAGTACTTC; CDR3 protein: CASMGGYEQYF
J gene: TRBJ2-3; D gene: TRBD2; clone size: many; V gene: TRBV10-2; CDR3 DNA: TGCGCCAGCAAGCGGGGGTCAGATACGCAGTATTTT; CDR3 protein: CASKRGSDTQYF
J gene: TRBJ1-1; D gene: .; clone size: .; V gene: TRBV20-1; CDR3 DNA: TGCAGTGCTACACGGAGGGCTGAAGCTTTCTTT; CDR3 protein: CSATRRAEAFF
J gene: TRBJ1-6; D gene: .; clone size: .; V gene: TRBV20-1; CDR3 DNA: TGCAGTGCTTACCGGGACCCGACGGATTCACCCCTCCACTTT; CDR3 protein: CSAYRDPTDSPLHF
J gene: TRBJ1-4; D gene: .; clone size: .; V gene: TRBV12-3/TRBV12-4; CDR3 DNA: TGTGCCAGCAGTCCGTACCCAACTAATGAAAAACTGTTTTTT; CDR3 protein: CASSPYPTNEKLFF
J gene: TRBJ1-5; D gene: .; clone size: .; V gene: TRBV6-6; CDR3 DNA: TGTGCCAGCAGTTACCGGGACGGCCGGATGGAGCCCCAGCATTTT; CDR3 protein: CASSYRDGRMEPQHF
J gene: TRBJ2-5; D gene: .; clone size: many; V gene: TRBV7-2; CDR3 DNA: TGTGCCAGCAGCTGGGGCAGGGGAGAGACCCAGTACTTC; CDR3 protein: CASSWGRGETQYF
J gene: TRBJ1-1; D gene: .; clone size: few; V gene: TRBV28; CDR3 DNA: TGTGCCAGCAGATCCTTGGGACCGGACATTGAAGCTTTCTTT; CDR3 protein: CASRSLGPDIEAFF
J gene: TRBJ2-5; D gene: TRBD2; clone size: .; V gene: TRBV4-1; CDR3 DNA: TGCGCCAGCAGCCGGGGACTAGCGGGGGGGGGCCTCCAAGAGACCCAGTACTTC; CDR3 protein: CASSRGLAGGGLQETQYF
J gene: TRBJ1-2; D gene: TRBD1; clone size: once; V gene: TRBV20-1; CDR3 DNA: TGCAGTGCTAGAGGCGGGACAGGGCCCACCTCTAACTATGGCTACACCTTC; CDR3 protein: CSARGGTGPTSNYGYTF
J gene: TRBJ2-1; D gene: .; clone size: .; V gene: TRBV4-3; CDR3 DNA: TGCGCCAGCAGCCAAGAGGGTAATGGGGGATGTGAGCAGTTCTTC; CDR3 protein: CASSQEGNGGCEQFF
J gene: TRBJ1-5; D gene: .; clone size: few; V gene: TRBV4-1; CDR3 DNA: TGCGCCAGCAGCCAAATGGACGGAGAGAAGCCCCAGCATTTT; CDR3 protein: CASSQMDGEKPQHF
J gene: TRBJ2-1; D gene: TRBD1; clone size: once; V gene: TRBV5-5; CDR3 DNA: TGTGCCAGCAGCCAGGGACAGGGGACGTTGGGGAATGAGCAGTTCTTC; CDR3 protein: CASSQGQGTLGNEQFF
J gene: TRBJ1-5; D gene: TRBD1; clone size: few; V gene: TRBV28; CDR3 DNA: TGTGCCACTAGGGGACAGGGCGTAAGCAATCAGCCCCAGCATTTT; CDR3 protein: CATRGQGVSNQPQHF
J gene: TRBJ1-1; D gene: .; clone size: few; V gene: TRBV5-1; CDR3 DNA: TGCGCCAGCAGCAACTCAGGGGTTGACACTGAAGCTTTCTTT; CDR3 protein: CASSNSGVDTEAFF
J gene: TRBJ2-1; D gene: .; clone size: .; V gene: TRBV5-6; CDR3 DNA: TGTGCCAGCAGCTTGACAGGGAACTACAATGAGCAGTTCTTC; CDR3 protein: CASSLTGNYNEQFF
J gene: TRBJ2-7; D gene: TRBD1; clone size: .; V gene: TRBV7-8; CDR3 DNA: TGTGCCAGCAGCCCCAAGGGGGCTGACAGGTCCTACAATGAGCAGTACTTC; CDR3 protein: CASSPKGADRSYNEQYF
J gene: TRBJ2-7; D gene: TRBD2; clone size: .; V gene: TRBV6-1; CDR3 DNA: TGTGCCAGCAGTGAACGGGGGGACGGAACCTACGAGCAGTACTTC; CDR3 protein: CASSERGDGTYEQYF
J gene: TRBJ2-5; D gene: .; clone size: many; V gene: TRBV13; CDR3 DNA: TGTGCCAGCAGCTCCTACAGGGAAGAGACCCAGTACTTC; CDR3 protein: CASSSYREETQYF
J gene: TRBJ2-3; D gene: .; clone size: many; V gene: TRBV7-2; CDR3 DNA: TGTGCCAGCAGCTTAGTAGTTATAACAGGGTCAGATACGCAGTATTTT; CDR3 protein: CASSLVVITGSDTQYF
J gene: TRBJ1-1; D gene: .; clone size: .; V gene: TRBV27; CDR3 DNA: TGTGCCAGCAGACCGGGACACCAGAACACTGAAGTTTTCTTT; CDR3 protein: CASRPGHQNTEVFF
J gene: TRBJ2-7; D gene: .; clone size: once; V gene: TRBV6-6; CDR3 DNA: TGTGCCAGCAGTCCTCAATCCCGGCAGTACTTC; CDR3 protein: CASSPQSRQYF
J gene: TRBJ1-1; D gene: TRBD1; clone size: .; V gene: TRBV6-4; CDR3 DNA: TGTGCCAGCAGTGGGAGTACAGGGGTGGGAGCTTTCTTT; CDR3 protein: CASSGSTGVGAFF
J gene: TRBJ2-3; D gene: TRBD1; clone size: few; V gene: TRBV5-1; CDR3 DNA: TGCGCCAGCAGCTTGGCCGGGCAGGGGGTAGATACGCAGTATTTT; CDR3 protein: CASSLAGQGVDTQYF
J gene: TRBJ1-6; D gene: .; clone size: few; V gene: TRBV12-3/TRBV12-4; CDR3 DNA: TGTGCCAGCAGCCCCAGGGGAGGGGATTCACCCCTCCACTTT; CDR3 protein: CASSPRGGDSPLHF
J gene: TRBJ1-1; D gene: .; clone size: .; V gene: TRBV7-2; CDR3 DNA: TGTGCCAGCAGCTTAAGGAGCGGTGAAGCTTTCTTT; CDR3 protein: CASSLRSGEAFF
J gene: TRBJ2-1; D gene: TRBD1; clone size: .; V gene: TRBV4-2; CDR3 DNA: TGTGCCAGCAGCCAAGCGGGACAGGAGTTCTTC; CDR3 protein: CASSQAGQEFF
J gene: TRBJ2-7; D gene: .; clone size: .; V gene: TRBV20-1; CDR3 DNA: TGCAGTGCTAGAGAGTCAGAATCCTGCGAGCAGTACTTC; CDR3 protein: CSARESESCEQYF
J gene: TRBJ1-6; D gene: TRBD1; clone size: few; V gene: TRBV28; CDR3 DNA: TGTGCCAGCAGTACCGGACAGGTTGGGAATTCACCCCTCCACTTT; CDR3 protein: CASSTGQVGNSPLHF
J gene: TRBJ1-5; D gene: TRBD1; clone size: .; V gene: TRBV5-1; CDR3 DNA: TGCGCCAGCAGCTTGGTGAGGAGGGGGCTTGGAAGCAATCAGCCCCAGCATTTT; CDR3 protein: CASSLVRRGLGSNQPQHF
J gene: TRBJ2-1; D gene: TRBD2; clone size: .; V gene: TRBV5-1; CDR3 DNA: TGCGCCAGCAGCTTGGGAGTTAGCGGGGGGGCCTACAATGAGCAGTTCTTC; CDR3 protein: CASSLGVSGGAYNEQFF